A selection of T cell receptor beta chains follows, all from one sample in a study of OX40 agonist ivuxolimab in advanced cancers. Using immunoSEQ multiplex PCR, the repertoire was profiled, and TCRdb retains in-frame clones only, with some absent. Seen here are tens of thousands of clones, over 60% observed once, and the top ten hold approximately 2.1%. Sequences were derived from CD4+ or CD8+ T cells sorted from blood, sampled in a trial of the OX40 agonist ivuxolimab. The receptors here all came from an adult with an advanced solid tumor such as melanoma, head and neck, liver or kidney cancer. CDR3s include the opening cysteine and the closing phenylalanine or tryptophan. A D gene is named only where the DNA matches it firmly. Rows may omit the clone size; those that give it use once, few, many or a size class.

v_call	d_call	clone_size	j_call	cdr3_nt	cdr3_aa
TRBV30	.	.	TRBJ2-5	TGTGCCTGGGGCCCAACGCAAGAGACCCAGTACTTC	CAWGPTQETQYF
TRBV27	TRBD1	.	TRBJ2-7	TGTGCCAGCAGATCCATCCGACAGGGAACCGAGCAGTACTTC	CASRSIRQGTEQYF
TRBV9	TRBD2	.	TRBJ2-7	TGTGCCAGCAGCTATAGCGGGACGGGCGAGCAGTACTTC	CASSYSGTGEQYF
TRBV4-1	.	.	TRBJ1-1	TGCGCCAGCAGCCAAATCCGGGTGGGCACTGAAGCTTTCTTT	CASSQIRVGTEAFF
TRBV5-1	TRBD2	.	TRBJ2-3	TGCGCCAGCAGCTTCGCGGTAGCGGGGGGCCCAAATGCACTTCATACGCAGTATTTT	CASSFAVAGGPNALHTQYF
TRBV29-1	TRBD1	.	TRBJ2-1	TGCAGCGTTGCAGGGTCGACAGGGGCGGCACATGAGCAGTTCTTC	CSVAGSTGAAHEQFF
TRBV6-5	.	few	TRBJ2-5	TGTGCCAGCAGGGAAGGGCCCGAGGAGACCCAGTACTTC	CASREGPEETQYF
TRBV20-1	TRBD1	few	TRBJ2-5	TGCAGTGTTAGCAGGGGGGAGACCCAGTACTTC	CSVSRGETQYF
TRBV7-9	.	.	TRBJ1-4	TGTGCCAGCAGCTTAACTCAGGGCTATGCAACTAATGAAAAACTGTTTTTT	CASSLTQGYATNEKLFF
TRBV6-1	.	.	TRBJ2-1	TGTGCCAGCACCCTAAGCCAGGGGCCCAATGAGCAGTTCTTC	CASTLSQGPNEQFF
TRBV18	.	once	TRBJ1-3	TGTGCCAGCTCACCTAATAACGCGGGGGGAAACACCATATATTTT	CASSPNNAGGNTIYF
TRBV1	.	once	TRBJ1-1	TGCACCAGCAGCCAACTTCCAGGGCCTGAAGCTTTCTTT	CTSSQLPGPEAFF
TRBV5-1	.	.	TRBJ2-3	TGCGCCAGCAGGGTGGGACCGGTAGGCACAGATACGCAGTATTTT	CASRVGPVGTDTQYF
TRBV4-1	.	.	TRBJ2-7	TGCGCCAGCAGCCCAGGGGGGACAGCCTCCTACGAGCAGTACTTC	CASSPGGTASYEQYF
TRBV2	.	.	TRBJ1-2	TGTGCCAGCAGCGCACCTCGCTATGGCTACACCTTC	CASSAPRYGYTF
TRBV27	.	.	TRBJ1-6	TGTGCCAGCAGTTTACGAGGGCTCCCCCTCCACTTT	CASSLRGLPLHF
TRBV15	TRBD2	once	TRBJ2-1	TGTGCCACCAGCACATTAGCGGGTACCTACAATGAGCAGTTCTTC	CATSTLAGTYNEQFF
TRBV11-2	TRBD2	.	TRBJ2-2	TGTGCCAGCACCAAGACTAGCGGGTCGAACACCGGGGAGCTGTTTTTT	CASTKTSGSNTGELFF
TRBV7-2	.	few	TRBJ2-1	TGTGCCAGCAGCCGAAGGTGGGGGAGCTCCTACAATGAGCAGTTCTTC	CASSRRWGSSYNEQFF
TRBV6-1	TRBD2	.	TRBJ2-1	TGTGCCAGCAGTGCCCGGATGACCGGGACTACAAACAATGAGCAGTTCTTC	CASSARMTGTTNNEQFF
TRBV6-4	.	.	TRBJ2-6	TGTGCCAGCGCTAGAGGGGGAGACGGGGCCAACGTCCTGACTTTC	CASARGGDGANVLTF
TRBV11-2	TRBD1	.	TRBJ1-1	TGTGCCAGCAGCTACAGGGGTACTGAAGCTTTCTTT	CASSYRGTEAFF
TRBV19	TRBD2	.	TRBJ2-7	TGTGCCAGTAGTATTACTCGCGGGGGTGCTAATTACGAGCAGTACTTC	CASSITRGGANYEQYF
TRBV2	.	few	TRBJ1-1	TGTGCCAGCAGTGATGTTGGGAGGGATGCTTTCTTT	CASSDVGRDAFF
TRBV9	.	medium-sized	TRBJ1-2	TGTGCCAGCAGCGTAGTGGGTGGCTATGGCTACACCTTC	CASSVVGGYGYTF
TRBV2	.	once	TRBJ1-1	TGTGCCAGCAGCATACTTTTTTCTAACACTGAAGCTTTCTTT	CASSILFSNTEAFF
TRBV5-1	TRBD1	once	TRBJ2-5	TGCGCCAGCAGCTTGTCGGGCAGGGGGCGAGGGGAGACCCAGTACTTC	CASSLSGRGRGETQYF
TRBV7-2	.	.	TRBJ1-1	TGTGCCAGCAGCTTCTCTGACAGTAACACTGAAGCTTTCTTT	CASSFSDSNTEAFF
TRBV4-2	TRBD2	.	TRBJ2-4	TGTGCCAGCAGCCGCCAACTAGCGGGGGGGGTCAAAAACATTCAGTACTTC	CASSRQLAGGVKNIQYF
TRBV19	TRBD1	.	TRBJ2-5	TGTGCCAGTAGTGGGACAGGGCGGGAGACCCAGTACTTC	CASSGTGRETQYF
TRBV19	.	.	TRBJ1-4	TGTGCCAGTAGTATAGAAGCAACTAATGAAAAACTGTTTTTT	CASSIEATNEKLFF
TRBV20-1	.	.	TRBJ1-3	TGCAGTGCTAGATTGGAAAACACCATATATTTT	CSARLENTIYF
TRBV7-3	.	.	TRBJ2-2	TGTGCCAGCAGCTTAATGCCGGGGGGCGCCACCGGGGAGCTGTTTTTT	CASSLMPGGATGELFF
TRBV5-1	.	.	TRBJ1-2	TGCGCCAGCAGCTTGGGTTCAGCGGCAGGAAGCCACTATGGCTACACCTTC	CASSLGSAAGSHYGYTF
TRBV6-5	.	.	TRBJ2-6	TGTGCCAGCAGTTACAACCCTTGGGCTGGGGCCAACGTCCTGACTTTC	CASSYNPWAGANVLTF
TRBV6-1	.	.	TRBJ1-5	TGTGCCAGCAGTGAACTTTCGGGGACGGATCAGCCCCAGCATTTT	CASSELSGTDQPQHF
TRBV7-9	TRBD2	few	TRBJ2-7	TGTGCCAGCAGGTCAGCGGGGGGAGCCTACGAGCAGTACTTC	CASRSAGGAYEQYF
TRBV5-4	.	.	TRBJ1-3	TGTGCCAGCAGCTTGGGTCGGGAATGGGGAAACACCATATATTTT	CASSLGREWGNTIYF
TRBV15	TRBD2	.	TRBJ2-7	TGTGCCACCAGCAGAGATAGCAGGACTAGCGGGAGTACCTACGAGCAGTACTTC	CATSRDSRTSGSTYEQYF